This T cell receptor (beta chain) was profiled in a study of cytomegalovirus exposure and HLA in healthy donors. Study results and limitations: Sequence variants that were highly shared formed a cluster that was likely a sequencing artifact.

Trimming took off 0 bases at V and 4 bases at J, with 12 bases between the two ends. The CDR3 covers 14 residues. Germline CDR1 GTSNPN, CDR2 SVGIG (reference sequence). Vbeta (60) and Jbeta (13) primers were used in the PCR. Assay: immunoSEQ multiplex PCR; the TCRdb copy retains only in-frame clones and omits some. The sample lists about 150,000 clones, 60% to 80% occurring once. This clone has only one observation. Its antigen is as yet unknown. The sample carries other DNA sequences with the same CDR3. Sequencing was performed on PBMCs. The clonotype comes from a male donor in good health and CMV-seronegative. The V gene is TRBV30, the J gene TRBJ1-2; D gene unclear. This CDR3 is CAWSVRGLSYGYTF. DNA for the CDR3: TGTGCCTGGAGTGTACGGGGTTTGTCCTATGGCTACACCTTC.